These T cell receptor beta chains were read from a single sample in a study of T cell responses to AZD1222 COVID-19 vaccine. Generated by immunoSEQ multiplex PCR, the TCRdb table keeps only in-frame clones and is missing some. The sample holds some 150,000 clones; around 92% are singletons and the top ten take more than 2.5%. The sequencing here drew on peripheral blood, taken on day 0 of AZD1222 vaccination. Receptors were obtained from an adult in good health. Each CDR3 is given with its conserved first and last residue. D genes are given only for firm matches. The size of a clone is reported for some rows only, either as once, few or many, or as a class for expanded clones.

TRBD1	once	TRBV7-9	TRBJ2-5	CASRPGQQETQYF	TGTGCCAGCCGGCCGGGACAGCAAGAGACCCAGTACTTC
NA	NA	TRBV20-1	TRBJ1-2	CSASPFGYTF	TGCAGTGCTAGCCCGTTCGGCTACACCTTC
NA	NA	TRBV5-1	TRBJ1-6	CASSRITAYGSPLHF	TGCGCCAGCAGCCGAATAACAGCGTATGGTTCACCCCTCCACTTT
NA	few	TRBV7-9	TRBJ1-5	CASSFGDSNQPQHF	TGTGCCAGCAGCTTCGGGGATAGCAATCAGCCCCAGCATTTT
NA	NA	TRBV6-4	TRBJ2-1	CASSDGRSSYNEQFF	TGTGCCAGCAGTGACGGGCGGTCCTCCTACAATGAGCAGTTCTTC
NA	NA	TRBV7-9	TRBJ1-1	CASSPTLNTEAFF	TGTGCCAGCAGCCCTACTCTGAACACTGAAGCTTTCTTT
TRBD1	NA	TRBV19	TRBJ1-6	CASSSGTDNSPLHF	TGTGCCAGTAGCTCCGGGACAGACAATTCACCCCTCCACTTT
TRBD2	NA	TRBV4-2	TRBJ2-1	CASSQVGLAGASEQFF	TGTGCCAGCAGCCAAGTGGGGCTAGCGGGGGCCAGTGAGCAGTTCTTC
NA	NA	TRBV21-1	TRBJ2-1	CASSKAEQRHEQFF	TGTGCCAGCAGCAAAGCGGAACAACGACACGAGCAGTTCTTC
TRBD2	NA	TRBV2	TRBJ2-7	CARRLAGSYEQYF	TGTGCCAGAAGACTAGCGGGTTCCTACGAGCAGTACTTC
TRBD1	NA	TRBV9	TRBJ2-1	CASSVEDRIHEQFF	TGTGCCAGCAGCGTAGAGGACAGGATCCATGAGCAGTTCTTC
TRBD1	NA	TRBV6-5	TRBJ2-7	CASSYSDRGAYEQYF	TGTGCCAGCAGTTACTCCGACAGGGGGGCCTACGAGCAGTACTTC
TRBD1	NA	TRBV19	TRBJ1-1	CASSDRAHTEAFF	TGTGCCAGCAGTGACAGGGCTCACACTGAAGCTTTCTTT
NA	once	TRBV7-9	TRBJ2-7	CASSLSQALWDEQYF	TGTGCCAGCAGCTTATCCCAGGCCCTTTGGGACGAGCAGTACTTC
NA	NA	TRBV6-5	TRBJ1-4	CASSYQAVEKLFF	TGTGCCAGCAGTTACCAGGCAGTTGAAAAACTGTTTTTT
NA	NA	TRBV12-3/TRBV12-4	TRBJ2-7	CASSPGLGYEQYF	TGTGCCAGCAGTCCCGGGCTAGGCTACGAGCAGTACTTC
NA	NA	TRBV5-4	TRBJ1-1	CASSPGLYTEAFF	TGTGCCAGCAGCCCCGGACTATACACTGAAGCTTTCTTT
NA	NA	TRBV6-6	TRBJ1-3	CASSPRGAVYAGNTIYF	TGTGCCAGCAGTCCCCGGGGGGCCGTGTACGCTGGAAACACCATATATTTT
NA	NA	TRBV18	TRBJ1-3	CASSSGESGNTIYF	TGTGCCAGCTCATCAGGGGAATCTGGAAACACCATATATTTT
TRBD2	NA	TRBV7-2	TRBJ2-5	CASSTPSGETQYF	TGTGCCAGCAGCACCCCTAGCGGGGAGACCCAGTACTTC
NA	NA	TRBV6-4	TRBJ1-4	CAIGRLNEKLFF	TGTGCCATCGGCAGACTAAATGAAAAACTGTTTTTT
TRBD1	NA	TRBV6-6	TRBJ1-2	CASRAGTASYGYTF	TGTGCCAGCAGAGCCGGGACAGCGAGCTATGGCTACACCTTC
NA	medium-sized	TRBV28	TRBJ2-7	CASSLLGGDLYEQYF	TGTGCCAGCAGTTTACTAGGAGGGGATCTTTACGAGCAGTACTTC
TRBD2	NA	TRBV2	TRBJ2-5	CASRGLAGLSGTQYF	TGTGCCAGCAGGGGACTAGCGGGGCTTTCGGGGACCCAGTACTTC
TRBD2	NA	TRBV5-4	TRBJ2-7	CASSTGTSGVTYEQYF	TGTGCCAGCAGCACTGGGACTAGCGGGGTAACCTACGAGCAGTACTTC
TRBD1	NA	TRBV11-2	TRBJ1-6	CASSPRTGTNSPLHF	TGTGCCAGCAGCCCGCGGACAGGGACTAATTCACCCCTCCACTTT
TRBD2	NA	TRBV5-1	TRBJ2-2	CASSLRSGGNQGELFF	TGCGCCAGCAGCTTACGAAGCGGGGGCAATCAAGGGGAGCTGTTTTTT
TRBD1	NA	TRBV6-5	TRBJ1-3	CASSRQGASGNTIYF	TGTGCCAGCAGTCGACAGGGGGCAAGTGGAAACACCATATATTTT
TRBD1	NA	TRBV7-8	TRBJ2-5	CASSQRDRAETQYF	TGTGCCAGCAGCCAAAGAGACAGGGCGGAGACCCAGTACTTC
NA	NA	TRBV11-2	TRBJ1-1	CASSPEGYRAVAFF	TGTGCCAGCAGCCCAGAGGGTTACAGGGCGGTGGCTTTCTTT
NA	once	TRBV28	TRBJ1-5	CASSFARQGRRPQHF	TGTGCCAGCAGTTTTGCCCGGCAGGGAAGGAGGCCCCAGCATTTT
NA	NA	TRBV9	TRBJ2-7	CASSVQGSSYEQYF	TGTGCCAGCAGCGTACAGGGGAGCTCCTACGAGCAGTACTTC
TRBD1	NA	TRBV4-1	TRBJ2-7	CASSRAWDRRPEQYF	TGCGCCAGCAGCCGAGCGTGGGACAGAAGGCCGGAGCAGTACTTC
NA	few	TRBV11-1	TRBJ1-1	CASSLRFNLKTEAFF	TGTGCCAGCAGCTTAAGGTTCAACCTGAAGACTGAAGCTTTCTTT
TRBD2	NA	TRBV4-2	TRBJ2-3	CASSQAPAGGQADTQYF	TGTGCCAGCAGCCAAGCCCCCGCGGGGGGGCAGGCAGATACGCAGTATTTT
TRBD1	NA	TRBV7-2	TRBJ1-1	CASRGQGRDTEAFF	TGTGCCAGCAGGGGACAGGGGAGGGACACTGAAGCTTTCTTT
TRBD1	NA	TRBV29-1	TRBJ2-7	CSVDRGTYEQYF	TGCAGCGTCGACAGGGGGACGTACGAGCAGTACTTC
NA	NA	TRBV6-2/TRBV6-3	TRBJ2-5	CASSSTGLPQETQYF	TGTGCCAGCAGTTCCACGGGACTCCCCCAAGAGACCCAGTACTTC
NA	NA	TRBV27	TRBJ2-7	CASSLKPALSYEQYF	TGTGCCAGCAGTTTAAAGCCAGCGCTCTCCTACGAGCAGTACTTC
TRBD2	NA	TRBV27	TRBJ2-7	CASGGLAGGGPYEQYF	TGTGCCAGCGGGGGACTAGCGGGAGGGGGCCCCTACGAGCAGTACTTC
NA	NA	TRBV12-3/TRBV12-4	TRBJ1-5	CASSFEGNQPQHF	TGTGCCAGCAGTTTTGAGGGTAATCAGCCCCAGCATTTT
TRBD1	NA	TRBV10-3	TRBJ1-6	CAISRTGGNSPLHF	TGTGCCATCAGCCGGACAGGAGGGAATTCACCCCTCCACTTT